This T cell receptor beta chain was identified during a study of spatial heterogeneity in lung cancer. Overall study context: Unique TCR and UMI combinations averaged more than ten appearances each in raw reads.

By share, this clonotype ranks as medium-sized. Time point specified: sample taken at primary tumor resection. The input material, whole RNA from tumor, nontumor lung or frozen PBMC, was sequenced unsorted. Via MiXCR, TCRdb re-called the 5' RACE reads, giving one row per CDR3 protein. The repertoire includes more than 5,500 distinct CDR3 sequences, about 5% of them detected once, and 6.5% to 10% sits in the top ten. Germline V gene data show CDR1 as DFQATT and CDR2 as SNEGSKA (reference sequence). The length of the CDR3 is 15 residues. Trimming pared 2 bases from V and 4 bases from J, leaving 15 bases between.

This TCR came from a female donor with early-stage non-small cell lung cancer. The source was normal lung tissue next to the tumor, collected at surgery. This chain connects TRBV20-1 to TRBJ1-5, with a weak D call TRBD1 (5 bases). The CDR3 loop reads CSARISGPGNQPQHF. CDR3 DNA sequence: TGCAGTGCTAGAATCTCAGGGCCAGGGAATCAGCCCCAGCATTTT.